This TCR beta chain was captured in a study of T cell changes during pregnancy in multiple sclerosis. TCRdb's copy holds only in-frame clones and misses some; the assay was immunoSEQ multiplex PCR. The data show fewer than 150,000 clones, 96% seen once. This TCR derives from a female donor with multiple sclerosis, enrolled in a pregnancy study. This sample comprised peripheral blood, obtained after pregnancy.

CDR3 sequence: CASSFQGTLYEQYF. In DNA form, the CDR3 reads TGTGCCAGCAGTTTTCAGGGAACTCTTTACGAGCAGTACTTC. The chain combines TRBV6-6 with TRBJ2-7; possible D gene TRBD1, 5 bases. The V end lost 4 bases, the J end lost 4 bases, and 14 bases lay between the germline ends. CDR1 and CDR2 from the germline V gene are MNHNY and SVGAGI (reference sequence). This CDR3 comprises 14 residues.